The 21 T cell receptor beta chains below come from one sample, sequenced in a study of shared clonotypes between healthy human individuals. TCRdb's table, derived via immunoSEQ multiplex PCR, lists solely in-frame clones and lacks some. Of around 1.5 million clones in the sample, approximately 98% were seen once. The specimen sequenced was naive CD4+ T cells sorted from blood. Subset specified: CD45RA+ positively selected. All receptors come from a man in his thirties or forties in good health.

Note on this clone: Within the sample, other DNA sequences also encode this same CDR3. V is TRBV7-2 and J is TRBJ2-7; 8 bases agree with TRBD1. Germline assignment: CDR1 SGHTA and CDR2 FQGNSA. The CDR3 covers 14 residues. V lost 3 bases and J lost 4; bases outside the gene matches: 5. CDR3 sequence reads: CASSFRTGTYEQYF. The CDR3, as DNA: TGTGCCAGCAGCTTTAGGACAGGGACTTACGAGCAGTACTTC.

The chain has TRBV6-5 and TRBJ1-1; D might be TRBD1 (6 bases). The germline V and J ends were trimmed by 5 bases and 10 bases, with 17 bases remaining between them. The CDR3 has 13 amino acids. Germline CDR1 MNHEY, CDR2 SVGAGI. The CDR3 sequence is CASSDPYRDAAFF. The CDR3, as DNA: TGTGCCAGCAGTGACCCATACAGGGACGCAGCTTTCTTT.

The chain has TRBV7-3 and TRBJ2-1, with D possibly being TRBD1 (5 bases). The CDR3 is made up of 18 amino acids. The germline V gene has CDR1 SGHTA and CDR2 FQGTGA. Between the trimmed V and J ends, which lost 2 bases and 7 bases, there was a span of 24 bases. In DNA form, the CDR3 reads TGTGCCAGCAGCTTACGGTTGCGGTCAGGGTTGGGTGGGAATGAGCAGTTCTTC. Its translation is CASSLRLRSGLGGNEQFF.

Comments on this clone: The sample has other DNA sequences that encode this CDR3 too. This sequence joins TRBV9 and TRBJ2-1; D uncertain. V was pared by 0 bases and J by 2 bases, with 9 bases between. Germline lookup yields CDR1 SGDLS and CDR2 YYNGEE. The CDR3 sequence is 15 residues long. The CDR3 DNA sequence: TGTGCCAGCAGCGTAGAGGGTAGTACCTACAATGAGCAGTTCTTC. Translating it yields CASSVEGSTYNEQFF.

This rearrangement joins TRBV7-8 to TRBJ2-7; no definite D call. This CDR3 contains 11 residues. Between the trimmed V and J ends, which lost 5 bases and 5 bases, there was a span of 7 bases. CDR1 is SGHVS and CDR2 is FQNEAQ in the germline V gene. In nucleotides, the CDR3 is TGTGCCAGCAGCCCACCGGACGAGCAGTACTTC. It encodes CASSPPDEQYF.

This chain joins TRBV6-5 and TRBJ1-2; D is undetermined. The V and J ends lost 6 bases and 4 bases respectively, with 12 bases between them. Germline lookup yields CDR1 MNHEY and CDR2 SVGAGI. The CDR3 sequence is 13 residues long. The CDR3 is CASSLTRSYGYTF. CDR3 sequence (DNA): TGTGCCAGCAGCCTGACCAGGAGCTATGGCTACACCTTC.

The chain combines TRBV7-6 with TRBJ2-1, with D hard to call. Looked up from germline, CDR1 is SGHVS and CDR2 is FNYEAQ. V was trimmed by 1 base and J by 6 bases, leaving 4 bases between them. The CDR3 spans 12 residues. CDR3 bases: TGTGCCAGCAGCTTAGATCTCAATGAGCAGTTCTTC. Translating gives CASSLDLNEQFF.

The genes are TRBV19 and TRBJ2-4; D might be TRBD2 (6 bases). The CDR3 spans 14 residues. Trimming removed 4 bases at V and 6 bases at J, with 13 bases between. In germline, CDR1 is LNHDA, CDR2 SQIVND (reference sequence). CDR3 sequence (DNA): TGTGCCAGTAGTAACGGGAGACAAGCAAACATTCAGTACTTC. Protein sequence: CASSNGRQANIQYF. Full variable domain (outside the CDR3, taken from reference TRBV19 and TRBJ2-4): DGGITQSPKYLFRKEGQNVTLSCEQNLNHDAMYWYRQDPGQGLRLIYYSQIVNDFQKGDIAEGYSVSREKKESFPLTVTSAQKNPTAFYLCASSNGRQANIQYFGAGTRLSVL.

The chain employs TRBV4-3 and TRBJ2-3, with D possibly TRBD2 on 6 matching bases. This CDR3 contains 15 residues. Trimming stripped 2 bases from V and 0 bases from J, with 9 bases between. The V gene's germline CDR1 is LGHNA and CDR2 YSLEER. The CDR3 region is CASSQQRVSTDTQYF. The DNA for the CDR3 is TGCGCCAGCAGCCAACAGCGGGTCAGCACAGATACGCAGTATTTT.

About this clone: Within the sample, other DNA sequences also encode this same CDR3. V is TRBV18 and J is TRBJ2-5, with TRBD2 matching 13 bases. The CDR3 spans 15 residues. Looked up from germline, CDR1 is KGHSH and CDR2 is LQKENI. With 3 bases clipped from V and 5 bases from J, the junction kept 3 bases outside the gene matches. The CDR3 coding sequence is TGTGCCAGCTCACCTGGACTAGCGGGAGTGGAGACCCAGTACTTC. Translation: CASSPGLAGVETQYF.

CDR3: CASSLRRLAFTEQYF. CDR3 coding DNA: TGTGCCAGCAGCTTACGGCGTCTAGCGTTCACCGAGCAGTACTTC. The V and J genes are TRBV7-9 and TRBJ2-7, with a weak D call TRBD2 (6 bases). V lost 2 bases and J lost 6, with 17 bases in between. The CDR3 has 15 amino acids. Per germline, CDR1 SEHNR and CDR2 FQNEAQ (reference sequence).

This rearrangement joins TRBV4-3 to TRBJ1-1, with D unclear. CDR1 is LGHNA and CDR2 is YSLEER in the germline V gene. The CDR3 consists of 15 residues. V was clipped by 5 bases and J by 2 bases, with 15 bases between them. The CDR3 spells CASSGRGRLNTEAFF. CDR3 bases: TGCGCCAGCAGCGGTCGAGGCCGCCTTAACACTGAAGCTTTCTTT.

This clone was found once. This chain uses TRBV9 with TRBJ1-1; 10 bases are shared with TRBD1. The CDR3 covers 16 residues. Germline-derived CDR1 and CDR2 are SGDLS and YYNGEE. The V and J ends lost 4 bases and 3 bases, in that order; junction bases with no gene match: 9. The CDR3 coding sequence is TGTGCCAGCAGCCCAGGGCCGGACAGGGGGTACACTGAAGCTTTCTTT. Protein product: CASSPGPDRGYTEAFF.

V is TRBV30 and J is TRBJ2-3; TRBD2 matches at 8 bases. Germline CDR1 GTSNPN, CDR2 SVGIG (reference sequence). This CDR3 region has 16 residues. V was pared by 1 base and J by 6 bases, with 12 bases of the junction left unmatched. CDR3 in amino acids: CAWSAIAGLPGDTQYF. The CDR3 bases are TGTGCCTGGAGTGCGATAGCGGGACTACCTGGGGATACGCAGTATTTT.

This rearrangement joins TRBV28 to TRBJ2-7; no definite D call. The CDR3 covers 15 residues. The V end lost 9 bases, the J end lost 0 bases, and 18 bases lay between the germline ends. Germline CDR1 reads MDHEN; CDR2 reads SYDVKM. This CDR3 reads CASLSGQRSSYEQYF. CDR3 DNA sequence: TGTGCCAGTTTGAGTGGGCAGAGGAGCTCCTACGAGCAGTACTTC.

This chain joins TRBV4-1 and TRBJ1-2; D is ambiguous. CDR1 and CDR2 (germline): MGHRA, YSYEKL. The CDR3 length is 16 residues. The ends were cut back, 0 bases at V and 5 bases at J, with 16 bases in the middle. CDR3: CASSQDPDGNTYGYTF. CDR3 in DNA: TGCGCCAGCAGCCAAGACCCGGACGGAAATACTTATGGCTACACCTTC.

This chain connects TRBV4-3 to TRBJ2-3; D ambiguous. Germline V CDR1 and CDR2: LGHNA, YSLEER. Trimming took off 1 base at V and 6 bases at J, with 14 bases between the two ends. CDR3 length equals 15 residues. For the CDR3, the DNA is TGCGCCAGCAGCCAAGGCTGGTTAATCGGGGATACGCAGTATTTT. It translates to CASSQGWLIGDTQYF.

The chain couples TRBV12-5 to TRBJ1-3, with D possibly being TRBD1 (5 bases). CDR3 length equals 16 residues. The germline V gene has CDR1 LGHNT and CDR2 FRNRAP. The CDR3 loop is CEPRIQTGFSGNTIYF. CDR3 in DNA: TGTGAACCTCGTATTCAAACAGGCTTCTCTGGAAACACCATATATTTT.

The chain couples TRBV5-4 to TRBJ2-1; 14 bases agree with TRBD2. Germline CDR1 is SGHNT and CDR2 is YYREEE (reference sequence). J lost 9 bases, V lost 3 bases, and 5 bases had no gene match. CDR3 length equals 15 residues. The CDR3 nucleotides are TGTGCCAGCAGCTGGGGACTAGCGGGAGCAGGTGAGCAGTTCTTC. It translates to CASSWGLAGAGEQFF.

The chain is built from TRBV30 and TRBJ1-2; 8 bases fit TRBD1. This CDR3 has 14 residues. The germline CDR1 and CDR2 sequences are GTSNPN and SVGIG (reference sequence). J was trimmed by 2 bases and V by 7 bases; bases with no gene match: 9. CDR3 coding DNA: TGTGCCTTCGGGGACAGGTTTTTAAACTATGGCTACACCTTC. Its protein is CAFGDRFLNYGYTF.

The J gene is TRBJ1-2, the V gene TRBV18, with D unresolved. The V gene's germline CDR1 is KGHSH and CDR2 LQKENI. The CDR3 has 16 amino acids. V shed 4 bases and J shed 2 bases, with 17 bases lying between them. The CDR3 DNA follows: TGTGCCAGCTCACTCCCCAACCCAAGTACCAACTATGGCTACACCTTC. Translated, it gives CASSLPNPSTNYGYTF.